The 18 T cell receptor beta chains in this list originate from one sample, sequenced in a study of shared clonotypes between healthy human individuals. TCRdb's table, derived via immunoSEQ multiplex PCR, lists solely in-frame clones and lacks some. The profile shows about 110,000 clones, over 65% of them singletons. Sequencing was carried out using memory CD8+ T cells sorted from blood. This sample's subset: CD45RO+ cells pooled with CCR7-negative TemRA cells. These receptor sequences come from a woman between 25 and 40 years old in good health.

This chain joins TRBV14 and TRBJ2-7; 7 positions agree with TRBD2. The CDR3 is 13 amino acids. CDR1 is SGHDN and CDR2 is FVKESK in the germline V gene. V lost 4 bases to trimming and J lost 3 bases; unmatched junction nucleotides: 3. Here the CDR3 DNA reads TGTGCCAGCAGCCCAGGGAGGGGCTACGAGCAGTACTTC. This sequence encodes CASSPGRGYEQYF.

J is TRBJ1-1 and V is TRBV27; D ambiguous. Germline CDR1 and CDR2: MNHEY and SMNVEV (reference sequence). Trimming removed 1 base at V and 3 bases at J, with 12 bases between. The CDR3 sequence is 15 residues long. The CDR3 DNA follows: TGTGCCAGCAGTTTATTCGGGAGGGCCCACACTGAAGCTTTCTTT. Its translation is CASSLFGRAHTEAFF.

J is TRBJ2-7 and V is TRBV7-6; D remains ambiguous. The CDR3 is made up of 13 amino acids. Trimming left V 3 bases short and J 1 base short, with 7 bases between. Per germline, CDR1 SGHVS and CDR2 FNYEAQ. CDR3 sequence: CASSFGLSYEQYF. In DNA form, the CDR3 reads TGTGCCAGCAGCTTTGGGCTTTCCTACGAGCAGTACTTC.

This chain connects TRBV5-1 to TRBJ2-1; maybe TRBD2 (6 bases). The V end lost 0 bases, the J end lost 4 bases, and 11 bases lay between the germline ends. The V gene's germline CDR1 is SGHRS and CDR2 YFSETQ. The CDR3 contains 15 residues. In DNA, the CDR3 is TGCGCCAGCAGCTTGGCCTCGGCGGGGTACAATGAGCAGTTCTTC. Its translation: CASSLASAGYNEQFF.

The CDR3 sequence is CASSYSGTSGSPTTGELFF. CDR3 DNA sequence: TGTGCCAGCAGCTACTCCGGGACTAGCGGGAGCCCCACCACCGGGGAGCTGTTTTTT. This sequence joins TRBV7-6 and TRBJ2-2; 14 positions agree with TRBD2. V lost 4 bases and J lost 4; bases outside the gene matches: 11. CDR1 and CDR2 (germline): SGHVS, FNYEAQ. The CDR3 length is 19 residues.

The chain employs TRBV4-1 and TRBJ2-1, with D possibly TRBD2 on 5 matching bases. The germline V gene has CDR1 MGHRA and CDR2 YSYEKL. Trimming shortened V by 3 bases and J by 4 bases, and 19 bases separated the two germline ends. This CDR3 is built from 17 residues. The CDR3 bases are TGCGCCAGCAGCCATACTACACGCGGCGGGTCGTACAATGAGCAGTTCTTC. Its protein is CASSHTTRGGSYNEQFF.

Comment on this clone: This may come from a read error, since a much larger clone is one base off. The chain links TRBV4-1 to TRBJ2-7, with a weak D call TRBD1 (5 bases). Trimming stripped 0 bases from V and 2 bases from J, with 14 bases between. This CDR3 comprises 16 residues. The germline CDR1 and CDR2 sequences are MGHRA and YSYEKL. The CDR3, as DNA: TGCGCCAGCAGCCAAGATGGGGCCGACGCCCCCTACGAGCAGTACTTC. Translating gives CASSQDGADAPYEQYF.

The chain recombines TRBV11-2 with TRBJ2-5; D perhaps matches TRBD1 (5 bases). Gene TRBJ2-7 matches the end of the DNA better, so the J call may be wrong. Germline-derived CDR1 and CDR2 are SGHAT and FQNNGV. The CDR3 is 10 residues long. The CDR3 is CASAGLEQYF. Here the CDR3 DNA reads TGTGCCAGCGCAGGGCTCGAGCAGTACTTC.

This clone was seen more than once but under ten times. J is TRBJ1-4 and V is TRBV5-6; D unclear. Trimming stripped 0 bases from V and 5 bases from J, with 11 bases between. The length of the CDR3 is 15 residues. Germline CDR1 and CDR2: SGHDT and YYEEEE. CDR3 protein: CASSLADGLNEKLFF. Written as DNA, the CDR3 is TGTGCCAGCAGCTTGGCCGATGGGTTAAATGAAAAACTGTTTTTT. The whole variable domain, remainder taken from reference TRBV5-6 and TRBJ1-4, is DAGVTQSPTHLIKTRGQQVTLRCSPKSGHDTVSWYQQALGQGPQFIFQYYEEEERQRGNFPDRFSGHQFPNYSSELNVNALLLGDSALYLCASSLADGLNEKLFFGSGTQLSVL.

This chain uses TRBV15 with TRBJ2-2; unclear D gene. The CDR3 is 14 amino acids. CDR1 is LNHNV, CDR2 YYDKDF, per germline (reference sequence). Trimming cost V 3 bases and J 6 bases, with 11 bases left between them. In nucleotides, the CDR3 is TGTGCCACCAGCAGGGAGAGTGGTTCCGGGGAGCTGTTTTTT. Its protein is CATSRESGSGELFF.

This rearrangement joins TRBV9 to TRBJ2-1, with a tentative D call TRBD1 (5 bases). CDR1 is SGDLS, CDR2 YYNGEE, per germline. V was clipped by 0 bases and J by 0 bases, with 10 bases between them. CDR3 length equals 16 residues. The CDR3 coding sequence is TGTGCCAGCAGCGTAGAGAGCAGGGTCTCCTACAATGAGCAGTTCTTC. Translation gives CASSVESRVSYNEQFF.

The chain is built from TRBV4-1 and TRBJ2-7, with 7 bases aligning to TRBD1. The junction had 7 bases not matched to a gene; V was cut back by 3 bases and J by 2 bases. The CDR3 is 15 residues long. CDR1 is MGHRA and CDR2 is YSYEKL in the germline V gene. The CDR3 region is CASSQLRQGPYEQYF. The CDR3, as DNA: TGCGCCAGCAGCCAGCTGAGACAGGGTCCCTACGAGCAGTACTTC.

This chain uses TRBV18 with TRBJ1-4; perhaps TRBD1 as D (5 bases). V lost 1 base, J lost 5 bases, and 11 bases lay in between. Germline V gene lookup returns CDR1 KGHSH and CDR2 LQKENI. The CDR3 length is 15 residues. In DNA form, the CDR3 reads TGTGCCAGCTCACCACAACCGGGACCCAATGAAAAACTGTTTTTT. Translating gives CASSPQPGPNEKLFF.

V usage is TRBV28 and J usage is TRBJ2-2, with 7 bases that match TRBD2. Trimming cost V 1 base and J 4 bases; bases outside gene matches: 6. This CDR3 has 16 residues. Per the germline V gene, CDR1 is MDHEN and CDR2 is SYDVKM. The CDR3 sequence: CASSLSRGVSTGELFF. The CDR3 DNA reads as TGTGCCAGCAGTTTATCTCGGGGGGTCTCCACCGGGGAGCTGTTTTTT.

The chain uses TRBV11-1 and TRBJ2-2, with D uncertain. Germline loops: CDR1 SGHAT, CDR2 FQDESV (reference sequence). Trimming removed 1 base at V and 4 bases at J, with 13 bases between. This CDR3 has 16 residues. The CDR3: CASSLVRHGFTGELFF. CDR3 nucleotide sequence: TGTGCCAGCAGCTTAGTGCGGCACGGATTCACCGGGGAGCTGTTTTTT.

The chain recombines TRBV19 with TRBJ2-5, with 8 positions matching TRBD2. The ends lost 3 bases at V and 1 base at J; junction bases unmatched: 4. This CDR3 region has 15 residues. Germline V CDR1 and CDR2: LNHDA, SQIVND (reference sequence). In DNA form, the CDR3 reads TGTGCCAGTAGTATTAGTACTAGCGGCCAAGAGACCCAGTACTTC. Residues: CASSISTSGQETQYF.

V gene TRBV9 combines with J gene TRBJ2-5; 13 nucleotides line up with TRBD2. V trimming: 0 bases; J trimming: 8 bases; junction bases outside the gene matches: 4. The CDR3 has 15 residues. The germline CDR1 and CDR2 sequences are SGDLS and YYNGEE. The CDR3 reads CASSVDGTSGTTQYF. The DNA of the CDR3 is TGTGCCAGCAGCGTAGATGGGACTAGCGGGACAACCCAGTACTTC.

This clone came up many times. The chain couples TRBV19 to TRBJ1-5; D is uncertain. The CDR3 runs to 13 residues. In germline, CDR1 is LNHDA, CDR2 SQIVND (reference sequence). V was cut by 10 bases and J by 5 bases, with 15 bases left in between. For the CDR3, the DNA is TGTGCCACTCTCGGCCAGGTGTATCAGCCCCAGCATTTT. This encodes CATLGQVYQPQHF.